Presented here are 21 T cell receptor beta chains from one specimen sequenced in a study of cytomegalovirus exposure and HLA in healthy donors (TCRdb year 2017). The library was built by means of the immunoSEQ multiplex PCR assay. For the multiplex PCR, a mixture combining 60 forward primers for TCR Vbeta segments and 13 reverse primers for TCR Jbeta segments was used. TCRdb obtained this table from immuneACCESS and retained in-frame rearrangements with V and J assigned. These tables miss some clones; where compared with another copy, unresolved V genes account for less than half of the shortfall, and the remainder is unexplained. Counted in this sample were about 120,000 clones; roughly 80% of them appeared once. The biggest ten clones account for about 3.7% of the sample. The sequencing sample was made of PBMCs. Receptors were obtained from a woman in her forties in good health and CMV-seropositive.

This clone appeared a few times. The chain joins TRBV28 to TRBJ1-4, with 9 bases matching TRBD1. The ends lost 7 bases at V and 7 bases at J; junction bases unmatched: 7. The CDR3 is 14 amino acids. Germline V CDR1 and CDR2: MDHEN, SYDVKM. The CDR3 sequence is CASTPGQGFEKLFF. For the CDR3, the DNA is TGTGCCAGCACTCCTGGACAGGGGTTTGAAAAACTGTTTTTT.

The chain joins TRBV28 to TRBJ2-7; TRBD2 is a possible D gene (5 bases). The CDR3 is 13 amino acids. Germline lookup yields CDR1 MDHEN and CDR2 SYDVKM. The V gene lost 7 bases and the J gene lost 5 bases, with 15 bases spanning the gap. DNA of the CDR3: TGTGCCAGCAACCCCGGGAACGCACACGAGCAGTACTTC. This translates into CASNPGNAHEQYF.

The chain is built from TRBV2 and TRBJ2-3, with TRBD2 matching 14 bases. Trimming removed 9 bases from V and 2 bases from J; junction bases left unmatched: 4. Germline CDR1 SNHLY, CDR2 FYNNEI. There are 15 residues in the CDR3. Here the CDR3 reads CARQTSGRDTDTQYF. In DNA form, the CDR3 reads TGTGCCAGACAGACTAGCGGGAGGGACACAGATACGCAGTATTTT.

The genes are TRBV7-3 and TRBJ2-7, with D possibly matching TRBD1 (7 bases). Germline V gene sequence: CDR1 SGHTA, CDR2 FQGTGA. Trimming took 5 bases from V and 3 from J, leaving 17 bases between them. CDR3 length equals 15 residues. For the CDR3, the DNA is TGTGCCAGCAGCCTAGGGGCAGGGGGGAACTACGAGCAGTACTTC. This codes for CASSLGAGGNYEQYF.

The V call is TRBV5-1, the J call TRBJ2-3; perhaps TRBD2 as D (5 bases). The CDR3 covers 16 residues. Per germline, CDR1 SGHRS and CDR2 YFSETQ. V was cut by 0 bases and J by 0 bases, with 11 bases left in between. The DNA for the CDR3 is TGCGCCAGCAGCTTGGACCTAGCCTACAGCACAGATACGCAGTATTTT. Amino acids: CASSLDLAYSTDTQYF.

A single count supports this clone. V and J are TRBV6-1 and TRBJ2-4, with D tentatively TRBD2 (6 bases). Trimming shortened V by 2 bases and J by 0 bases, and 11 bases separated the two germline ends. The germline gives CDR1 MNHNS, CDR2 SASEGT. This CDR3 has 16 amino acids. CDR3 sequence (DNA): TGTGCCAGCAGTGAATCGGGGGAACTAGCCAAAAACATTCAGTACTTC. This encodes CASSESGELAKNIQYF.

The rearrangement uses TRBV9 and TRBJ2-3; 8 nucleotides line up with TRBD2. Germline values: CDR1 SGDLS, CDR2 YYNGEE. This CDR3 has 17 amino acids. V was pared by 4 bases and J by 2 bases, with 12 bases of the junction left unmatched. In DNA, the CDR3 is TGTGCCAGCAGCCCTGAGGGTAGCGGGATCTACACAGATACGCAGTATTTT. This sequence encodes CASSPEGSGIYTDTQYF. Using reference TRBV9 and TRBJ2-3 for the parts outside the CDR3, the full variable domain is DSGVTQTPKHLITATGQRVTLRCSPRSGDLSVYWYQQSLDQGLQFLIQYYNGEERAKGNILERFSAQQFPDLHSELNLSSLELGDSALYFCASSPEGSGIYTDTQYFGPGTRLTVL.

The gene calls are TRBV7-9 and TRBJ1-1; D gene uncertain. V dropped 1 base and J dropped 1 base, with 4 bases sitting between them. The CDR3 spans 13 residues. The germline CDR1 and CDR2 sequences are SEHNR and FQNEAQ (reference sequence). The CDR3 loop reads CASSLGRNTEAFF. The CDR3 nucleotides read TGTGCCAGCAGCTTAGGCAGGAACACTGAAGCTTTCTTT. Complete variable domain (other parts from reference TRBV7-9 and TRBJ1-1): DTGVSQNPRHKITKRGQNVTFRCDPISEHNRLYWYRQTLGQGPEFLTYFQNEAQLEKSRLLSDRFSAERPKGSFSTLEIQRTEQGDSAMYLCASSLGRNTEAFFGQGTRLTVV.

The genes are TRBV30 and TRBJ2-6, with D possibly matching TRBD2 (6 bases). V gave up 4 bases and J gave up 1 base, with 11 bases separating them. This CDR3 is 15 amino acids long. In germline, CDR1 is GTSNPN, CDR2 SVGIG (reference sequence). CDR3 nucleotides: TGTGCCTGGATCCGTAGCGGATCTGGGGCCAACGTCCTGACTTTC. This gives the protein CAWIRSGSGANVLTF.

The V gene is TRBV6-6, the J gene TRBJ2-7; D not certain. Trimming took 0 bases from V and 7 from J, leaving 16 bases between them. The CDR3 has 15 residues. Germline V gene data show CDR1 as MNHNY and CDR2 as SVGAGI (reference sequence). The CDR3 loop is CASSYSIIGRTEQYF. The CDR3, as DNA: TGTGCCAGCAGTTACTCGATCATTGGGCGTACGGAGCAGTACTTC.

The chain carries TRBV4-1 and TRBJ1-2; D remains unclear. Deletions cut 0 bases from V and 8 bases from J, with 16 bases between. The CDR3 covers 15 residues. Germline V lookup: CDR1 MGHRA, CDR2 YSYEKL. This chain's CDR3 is CASSQEQQSNLGYTF. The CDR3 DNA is TGCGCCAGCAGCCAAGAGCAACAATCGAATCTCGGCTACACCTTC.

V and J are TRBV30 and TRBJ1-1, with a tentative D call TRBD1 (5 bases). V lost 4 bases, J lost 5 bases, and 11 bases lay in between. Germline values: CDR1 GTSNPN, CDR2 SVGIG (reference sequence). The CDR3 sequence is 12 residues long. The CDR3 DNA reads TGTGCCTGGATTCAGGGTAGGACTGAAGCTTTCTTT. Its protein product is CAWIQGRTEAFF.

CDR3: CASSADHNHAVSPTGTGPPGYTF. CDR3 sequence (DNA): TGTGCCAGCAGCGCAGATCATAACCACGCGGTATCCCCGACAGGGACAGGACCCCCCGGCTACACCTTC. This sequence joins TRBV9 and TRBJ1-2; TRBD1 agrees at 8 bases. Germline V CDR1 and CDR2: SGDLS, YYNGEE. The CDR3 totals 23 residues. Trimming took 3 bases from V and 8 from J; bases not matched to a gene: 36.

CDR3 in DNA: TGTGCCAGCAGCCATAGCGGGAGATGGGGAAACATTCAGTACTTC. It specifies CASSHSGRWGNIQYF. The chain joins TRBV28 to TRBJ2-4, with TRBD2 matching 9 bases. This CDR3 region has 15 residues. The germline gives CDR1 MDHEN, CDR2 SYDVKM. V lost 6 bases, J lost 6 bases, and 9 bases stayed unmatched.

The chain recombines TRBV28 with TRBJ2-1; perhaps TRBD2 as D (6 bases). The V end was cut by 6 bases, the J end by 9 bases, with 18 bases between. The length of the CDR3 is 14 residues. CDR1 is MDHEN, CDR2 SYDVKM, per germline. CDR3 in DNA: TGTGCCAGCAGCCAAAGACTAGGGAGTATTGAGCAGTTCTTC. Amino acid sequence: CASSQRLGSIEQFF.

The CDR3 region is CASSFSVGGKGGEQFF. CDR3 bases: TGTGCCAGCAGCTTTTCCGTGGGAGGGAAAGGAGGAGAGCAGTTCTTC. The chain joins TRBV7-3 to TRBJ2-1, with 7 bases matching TRBD2. Unmatched junction bases numbered 15, after V lost 3 bases and J lost 10 bases. Germline lookup yields CDR1 SGHTA and CDR2 FQGTGA. This CDR3 has 16 amino acids.

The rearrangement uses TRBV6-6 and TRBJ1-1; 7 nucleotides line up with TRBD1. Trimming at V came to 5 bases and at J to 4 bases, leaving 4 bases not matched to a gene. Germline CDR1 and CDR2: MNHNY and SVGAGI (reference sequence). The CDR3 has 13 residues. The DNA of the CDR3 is TGTGCCAGCAGTCAGGGGGGCACCACTGAAGCTTTCTTT. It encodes CASSQGGTTEAFF.

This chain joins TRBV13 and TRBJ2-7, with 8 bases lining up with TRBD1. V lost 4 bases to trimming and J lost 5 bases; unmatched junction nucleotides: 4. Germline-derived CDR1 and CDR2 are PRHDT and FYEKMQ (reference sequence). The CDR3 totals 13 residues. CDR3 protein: CASSSDRGNEQYF. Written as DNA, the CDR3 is TGTGCCAGCAGCTCCGACAGGGGCAACGAGCAGTACTTC.

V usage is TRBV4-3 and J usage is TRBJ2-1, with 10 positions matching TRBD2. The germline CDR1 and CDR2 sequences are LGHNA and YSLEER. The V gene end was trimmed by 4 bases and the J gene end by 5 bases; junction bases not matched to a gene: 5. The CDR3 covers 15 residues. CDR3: CASSPGLAANNEQFF. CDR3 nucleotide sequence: TGCGCCAGCAGCCCAGGACTAGCGGCCAACAATGAGCAGTTCTTC.

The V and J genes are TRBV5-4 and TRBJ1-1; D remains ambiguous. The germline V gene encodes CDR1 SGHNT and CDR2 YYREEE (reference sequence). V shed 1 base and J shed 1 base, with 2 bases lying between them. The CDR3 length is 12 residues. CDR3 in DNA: TGTGCCAGCAGCTTGCGGAACACTGAAGCTTTCTTT. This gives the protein CASSLRNTEAFF.

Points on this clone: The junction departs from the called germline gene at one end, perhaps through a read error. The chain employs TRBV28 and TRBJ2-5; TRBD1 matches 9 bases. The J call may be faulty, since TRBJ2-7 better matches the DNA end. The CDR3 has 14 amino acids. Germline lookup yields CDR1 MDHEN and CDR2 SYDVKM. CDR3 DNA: TGTGCCAGCCGAACTACAGGGGGCTCCGACGAGCAGTACTTC. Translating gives CASRTTGGSDEQYF.